This section outlines one T cell receptor (beta chain) sequence together with its context. This sample's time point: before trial treatment. First-strand cDNA relied on TRAV- and TRBV-specific primers spanning alpha and beta chains. TCR amplification used roughly 21 PCR cycles, a constant-region primer and a V-primer adapter. TCRdb re-called the reads through MiXCR, storing one row per CDR3 protein. The sample lists some 71,000 distinct CDR3 sequences; less than 35% were seen once. The data stem from a study of low-dose radiotherapy and immunotherapy resistance in tumors. Germline-derived CDR1 and CDR2 are DFQATT and SNEGSKA (reference sequence). Between the trimmed V and J ends, which lost 0 bases and 5 bases, there was a span of 17 bases. The CDR3 is 16 amino acids.

The sample here was PBMCs, taken before treatment. The chain links TRBV20-1 to TRBJ2-1; the D gene could be TRBD1 or TRBD2 (5 bases each). The receptor's source is a female donor with ovarian cancer. In DNA form, the CDR3 reads TGCAGTGCTAGAGATGGTGGGCCCCGGGGCCACAATGAGCAGTTCTTC. Translation gives CSARDGGPRGHNEQFF.